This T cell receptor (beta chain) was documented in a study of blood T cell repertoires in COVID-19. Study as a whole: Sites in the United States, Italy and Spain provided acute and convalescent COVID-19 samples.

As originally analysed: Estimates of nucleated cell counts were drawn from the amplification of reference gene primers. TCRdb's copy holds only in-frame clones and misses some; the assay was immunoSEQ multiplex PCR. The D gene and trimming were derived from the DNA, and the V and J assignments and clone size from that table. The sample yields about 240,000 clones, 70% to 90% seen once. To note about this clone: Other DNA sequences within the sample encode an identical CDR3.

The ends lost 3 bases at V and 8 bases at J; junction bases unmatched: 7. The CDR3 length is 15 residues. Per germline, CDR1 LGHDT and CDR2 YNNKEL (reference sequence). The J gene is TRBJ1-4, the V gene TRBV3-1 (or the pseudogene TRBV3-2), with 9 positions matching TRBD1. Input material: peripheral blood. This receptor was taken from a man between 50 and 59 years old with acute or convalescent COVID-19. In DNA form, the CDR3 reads TGTGCCAGCAGCCAGCCGGGACAGGGTAGCGAAAAACTGTTTTTT. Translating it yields CASSQPGQGSEKLFF.